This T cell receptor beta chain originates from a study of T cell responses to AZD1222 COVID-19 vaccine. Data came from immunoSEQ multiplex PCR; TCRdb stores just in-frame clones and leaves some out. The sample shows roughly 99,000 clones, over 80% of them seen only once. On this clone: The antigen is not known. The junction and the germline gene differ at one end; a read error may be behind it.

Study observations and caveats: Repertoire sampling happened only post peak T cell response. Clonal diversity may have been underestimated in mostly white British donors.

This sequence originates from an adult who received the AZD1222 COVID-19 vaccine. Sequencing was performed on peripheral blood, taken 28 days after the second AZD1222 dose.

The CDR3 nucleotides are TGTGCCAGCAGCATCCTATCGGGACCCTTCTTC. This translates into CASSILSGPFF. The V call is TRBV11-2, the J call TRBJ1-2; D might be TRBD1 (5 bases). Germline values: CDR1 SGHAT, CDR2 FQNNGV. The CDR3 is 11 amino acids.